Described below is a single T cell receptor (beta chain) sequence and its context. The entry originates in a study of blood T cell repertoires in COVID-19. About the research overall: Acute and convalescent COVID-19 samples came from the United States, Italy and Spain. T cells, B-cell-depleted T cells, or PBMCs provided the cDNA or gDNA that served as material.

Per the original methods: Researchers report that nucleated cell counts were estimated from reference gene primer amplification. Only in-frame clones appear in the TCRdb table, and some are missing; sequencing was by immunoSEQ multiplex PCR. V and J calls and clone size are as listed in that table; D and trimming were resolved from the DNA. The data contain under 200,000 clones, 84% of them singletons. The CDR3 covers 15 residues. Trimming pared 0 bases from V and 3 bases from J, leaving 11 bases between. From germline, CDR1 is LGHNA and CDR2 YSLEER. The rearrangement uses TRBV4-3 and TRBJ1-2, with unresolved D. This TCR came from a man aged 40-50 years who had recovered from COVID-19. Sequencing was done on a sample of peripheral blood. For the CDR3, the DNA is TGCGCCAGCAGCCAAGATCAATATGAGGACTATGGCTACACCTTC. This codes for CASSQDQYEDYGYTF.